Reported below is one T cell receptor (beta chain). This sample was included in a study of shared clonotypes between healthy human individuals. CDR1 is SGDLS, CDR2 YYNGEE, per germline. With 3 bases clipped from V and 3 bases from J, the junction kept 6 bases outside the gene matches. The CDR3 spans 15 residues. Researchers divided each subset's genomic DNA evenly across several immunoSEQ plates. Original handling: Junction-only sequences without quality scores were provided by ImmunoSEQ, so filtering was different. Libraries were prepared by immunoSEQ multiplex PCR; TCRdb keeps only in-frame clonotypes and omits some of them. The DNA was the basis for D and trimming; V, J and clone size are from that table. Among about 1.5 million clones, roughly 98% were seen once, and the ten largest hold approximately 0.44%.

The V call is TRBV9, the J call TRBJ2-1, with 7 bases matching TRBD1. Source material: naive CD4+ T cells sorted from blood. Documented subset: CD45RA+ positively selected. The sequence was obtained from a man younger than 40 in good health. CDR3 nucleotides: TGTGCCAGCAGCGAGATCCGGGACAGCTACAATGAGCAGTTCTTC. It specifies CASSEIRDSYNEQFF.